This T cell receptor beta chain was observed in a study of human T cells and chemical hapten exposure (dated by TCRdb to 2020 to 2023). In terms of the full investigation: The libraries were sequenced as a pool, and the TCR yield per sample differed mostly because of small variations in library volumes within the pool. This study followed changes in the peripheral blood TCR repertoire in vivo during primary and secondary sensitization of alopecia patients to the hapten diphenylcyclopropenone (DPC). Each blood RNA sample was used to sequence both TCR alpha and TCR beta chains.

Total RNA was extracted from unfractionated whole blood that had been collected in Tempus Blood RNA tubes. About five healthy volunteers were used as TCR sequencing controls and were bled at day 0, 2 weeks and 6 weeks. The library was prepared using 5' RACE. Sequencing used an Illumina MiSeq. Library preparation attached unique molecular identifiers to individual cDNA molecules for quantitative, reproducible TCR counting. Per the authors' processing: A median of about 87,000 TCRs per sample was observed, with a range of about 23,224 to 690,600. The Decombinator software suite was used to annotate the V, J and CDR3 of the TCR reads. To make PS versus PT1 abundance plots, every sample was subsampled to the same number of TCRs (28,000). Expanded TCRs were defined as absent before sensitization and observed at least eight times at the 2-week time point. The raw public reads went through TCRdb reprocessing: fastp at Q25, MiXCR clone calling, in-frame beta chains kept. All rows with the same CDR3 protein become a single entry with the most common DNA and genes. TCRdb's processing, not the study's, gives the V and J calls here. This sample holds about 140,000 distinct CDR3 sequences; about 4% were observed only once. Over 1.3% of the sample belongs to the ten largest clones.

Study-wide findings and limitations: No change with DPC sensitization was found in the number of TCRs above 1 in 1000 frequency, and no evidence of global repertoire structure alterations was found. Repeated subsampling changed both the strength of the expansion versus patch-test correlation and the threshold at which that correlation became significant.

CDR1 MNHNY and CDR2 SVGAGI were looked up in the germline V gene (reference sequence). V has 2 bases trimmed and J has 2 bases trimmed; junction bases matching no gene number 2. The CDR3 sequence holds 14 residues, the cysteine and phenylalanine included. The sequence is cut down to CDR3 DNA, 42 bases in frame from base 1. This clonotype was recorded many times. What this receptor recognizes is not known. Base qualities are missing; no much larger clone stands one base away. The source of this sequence is a female donor in good health. This sequence uses TRBV6-6 and TRBJ2-7; 8 bases in between match TRBD2. The nucleotide sequence reads as follows: TGTGCCAGCAGTTACAGGGGACTAGCCTACGAGCAGTACTTC. It specifies CASSYRGLAYEQYF.